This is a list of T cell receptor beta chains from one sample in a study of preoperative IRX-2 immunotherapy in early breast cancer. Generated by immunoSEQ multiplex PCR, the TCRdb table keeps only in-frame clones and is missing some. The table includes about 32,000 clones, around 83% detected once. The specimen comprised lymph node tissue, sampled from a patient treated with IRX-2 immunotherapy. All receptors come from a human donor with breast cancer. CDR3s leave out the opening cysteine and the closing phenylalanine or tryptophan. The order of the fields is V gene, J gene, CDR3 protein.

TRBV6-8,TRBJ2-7,AISGGPTGAYEQY
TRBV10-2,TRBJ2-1,ASSETFYNEQF
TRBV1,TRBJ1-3,ASSPQLGFSGNTIY
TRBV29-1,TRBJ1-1,SVGTMNTEAF
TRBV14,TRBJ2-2,ASSRQGPAGELF
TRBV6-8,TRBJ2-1,ASSYFGYNEQF
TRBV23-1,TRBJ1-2,ASSQSRNYGYT
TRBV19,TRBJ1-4,ASSMRSTNEKLF
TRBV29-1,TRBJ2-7,SVAKGQGGYEQY
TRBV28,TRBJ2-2,ASSGTRNTGELF
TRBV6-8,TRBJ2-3,ASSYRAASTDTQY
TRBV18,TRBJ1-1,ASSPLIGGAGEAF
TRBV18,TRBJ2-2,ASSGAGPNTGELF
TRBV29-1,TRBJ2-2,SVGTRAFTGELF
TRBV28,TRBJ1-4,ASSLSILEAPNEKLF
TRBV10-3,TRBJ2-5,AISEERETQY
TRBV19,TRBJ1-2,ASKGGATYGYT
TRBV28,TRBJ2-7,ASTHGGQISYEQY
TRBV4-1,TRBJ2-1,ASSQGKSYNEQF
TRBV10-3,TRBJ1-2,AISESGHRGGYT
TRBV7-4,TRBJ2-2,ASSDRATNTGELF
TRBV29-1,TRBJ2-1,SVVGTGSYNEQF
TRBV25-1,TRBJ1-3,ASSDRTGGNTIY
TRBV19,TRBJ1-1,ASSIQGDTEAF
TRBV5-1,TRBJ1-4,ASSLSSDLSEKLF
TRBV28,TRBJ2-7,ACAGDQTVYEQY
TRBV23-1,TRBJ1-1,ASSQVGGNTEAF
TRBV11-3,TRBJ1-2,ASSPTPGQGIGSYGYT
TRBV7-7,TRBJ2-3,ASSLIPAGLITDTQY
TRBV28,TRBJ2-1,ASSLGGSSYNEQF
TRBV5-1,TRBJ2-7,ASSQGLGSLSLEQY
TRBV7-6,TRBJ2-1,ASSLVNAGGSYNEQF
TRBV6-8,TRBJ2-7,ASSYLGGRRTYEQY
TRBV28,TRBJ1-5,ASSPMDQGGDQPQH
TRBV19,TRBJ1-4,ASSIQGWKLF
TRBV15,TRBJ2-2,ATSRGRRNTGELF
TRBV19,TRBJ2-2,ATRSRQGTNTGELF
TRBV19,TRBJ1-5,ASSSGIYGAQH
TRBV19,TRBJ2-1,ASSALLAGNNEQF
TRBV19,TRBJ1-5,ASSIDGQLHQPQH
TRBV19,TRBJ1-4,ASNRAPFGKLF
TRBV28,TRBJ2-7,ATYKYSSYEQY
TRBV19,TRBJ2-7,ASSPGTTYEQY
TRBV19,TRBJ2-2,ASSIVSPGRGLAGDNTGELF
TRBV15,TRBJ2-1,ATSSRQASYNEQF
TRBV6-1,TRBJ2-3,ASSEGPGGLQY
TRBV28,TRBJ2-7,ASFRDRTSYEQY
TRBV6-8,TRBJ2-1,ASSSPPTGFAEQF
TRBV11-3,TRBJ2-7,ASSPPTGDVYEQY
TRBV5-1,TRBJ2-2,ASSQQRTGSLTGELF
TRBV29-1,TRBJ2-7,SVEPGQKIYEQY
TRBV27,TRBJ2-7,ASSPLAGGYEQY
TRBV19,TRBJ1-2,ASKVHKDSYGYT
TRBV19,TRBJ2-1,ASRWAGDVYNEQF
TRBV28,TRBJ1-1,ASSPLRTEAF
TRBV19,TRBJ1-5,ASRSPQGFGQPQH
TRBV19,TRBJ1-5,ASSGGQHSNQPQH
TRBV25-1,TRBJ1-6,ASSSHVNSPLH
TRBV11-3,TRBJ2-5,ASIPPPVGSETQY